The TCR beta chain described here comes from a study of somatic mutations in cytotoxic T cells in rheumatoid arthritis. Whole-study findings and limits: There was no significant difference in CD8+ T-cell clonality between rheumatoid arthritis patients and age-matched healthy controls. For about an eighth of the roughly 60 patients, a single CD8+ clone accounted for more than 20% of CD8+ cells.

Losses at the gene ends were 0 bases for V and 2 bases for J; bases not matched to a gene: 11. The CDR3 covers 18 residues. The germline V gene has CDR1 PRHDT and CDR2 FYEKMQ (reference sequence). Profiling relied on immunoSEQ multiplex PCR, and the TCRdb table lists in-frame clones only, not all of them. The profile covers some 17,000 clones, with roughly 80% appearing a single time and 4.8% taken by the ten largest. As concerns this clone: Antigen specificity is unknown.

This TCR came from an adult with rheumatoid arthritis. What was sequenced was CD8+ T cells sorted from blood. V and J are TRBV13 and TRBJ2-3, with 7 bases fitting TRBD2. The CDR3: CASSLGTFAGDSTDTQYF. CDR3 nucleotide sequence: TGTGCCAGCAGCTTAGGAACGTTTGCGGGGGACTCCACAGATACGCAGTATTTT.